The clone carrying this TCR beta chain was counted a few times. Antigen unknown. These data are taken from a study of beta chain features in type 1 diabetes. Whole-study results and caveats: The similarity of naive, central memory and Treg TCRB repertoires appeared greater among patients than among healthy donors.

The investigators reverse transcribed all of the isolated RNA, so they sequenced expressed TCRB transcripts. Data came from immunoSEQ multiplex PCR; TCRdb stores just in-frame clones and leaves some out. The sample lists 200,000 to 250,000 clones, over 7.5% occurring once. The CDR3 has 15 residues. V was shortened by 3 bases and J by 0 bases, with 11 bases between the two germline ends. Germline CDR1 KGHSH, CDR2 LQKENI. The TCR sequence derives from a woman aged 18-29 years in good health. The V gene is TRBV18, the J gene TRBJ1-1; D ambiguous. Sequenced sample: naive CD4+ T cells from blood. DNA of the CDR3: TGTGCCAGCTCACCCACCCGGGATCTGAACACTGAAGCTTTCTTT. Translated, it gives CASSPTRDLNTEAFF.